This T cell receptor beta chain was observed in a study of identical twins. Germline assignment: CDR1 MRHNA and CDR2 SNTAGT. V shed 5 bases and J 7 bases; nucleotides not matched to a gene: 10. This CDR3 contains 15 residues. TCRdb re-called the 5' RACE reads through MiXCR, storing one row per CDR3 protein. The sample has just under 650,000 distinct CDR3 sequences; just over 7% are singletons. The data also belong to a second study, concerning yellow fever vaccine responses in identical twins.

Sequenced sample: PBMCs. This sequence was found in a woman aged 18 to 35 in good health. The rearrangement links TRBV6-4 to TRBJ2-1, with 8 bases matching TRBD2. The CDR3 DNA is TGTGCCAGCAGTTCCGCAAGCGGGAGCAGTAATGAGCAGTTCTTC. Protein product: CASSSASGSSNEQFF.